The sequence of this T cell receptor beta chain was determined in a study of T cells in Graves' hyperthyroidism and ophthalmopathy. From 10 ml of fresh peripheral blood, PBMCs were isolated. Amplified TCR beta CDR3 regions came from RNA transcripts. HTBI primers drove first-round RT-PCR of the TCR CDR3. TCRdb used MiXCR to reprocess the multiplex PCR reads, holding one entry per CDR3 protein. The data contain around 370,000 distinct CDR3 sequences, less than 20% of them singletons. V lost 5 bases to trimming and J lost 2 bases; unmatched junction nucleotides: 6. This CDR3 has 14 residues. Germline lookup yields CDR1 MDHEN and CDR2 SYDVKM. Study observations and caveats: Most thyroid clonotypes that were expanded above 0.001 also turned up in blood.

In its sample, this clonotype was seen many times. The antigen is undetermined. The chain recombines TRBV28 with TRBJ2-7; TRBD2 matches at 7 bases. The sequencing input was blood. This TCR came from a man younger than 35 with Graves' ophthalmopathy. CDR3 DNA sequence: TGTGCCAGCAGTCCTAGCGGTTCGACCTACGAGCAGTACTTC. This sequence encodes CASSPSGSTYEQYF.